The entry that follows covers one T cell receptor beta chain sequence. Sequence at one end of the junction differs from germline and may be a read error. These data come from a study of technical replicates of blood from several donors. Germline CDR1 reads SGHTA; CDR2 reads FQGNSA. The CDR3 totals 13 residues. Generated by immunoSEQ multiplex PCR, the TCRdb table keeps only in-frame clones and is missing some. The table includes some 77,000 clones, around 90% detected once. The sequenced material came from T cells isolated from PBMCs. The chain carries TRBV7-2 and TRBJ2-7; D possibly corresponds to TRBD1 (5 bases). This receptor was identified in a human donor in good health. The CDR3 reads CASSSPGLDSPCF. The DNA of the CDR3 is TGTGCCAGCAGTTCCCCCGGATTAGACAGCCCCTGCTTC.